These 9 T cell receptor beta chains originate from one sample sequenced in a study of a mutant IDH1 vaccine in newly diagnosed glioma. Time point specified: week 5, during vaccination. Every vaccination contained 300 ug of the mutant IDH1 20-mer peptide and was paired with topical imiquimod. No antigen has been assigned to these receptors. Produced via immunoSEQ multiplex PCR; TCRdb's table is partial and in-frame only. The sample yields about 28,000 clones, 80% to 90% seen once. The specimen was PBMCs, collected from a glioma patient whose treatment included an IDH1 peptide vaccine. The receptor source for this set is a man between 18 and 35 years old with glioma.

The genes are TRBV28 and TRBJ2-7; D might be TRBD1 or TRBD2, each matching 5 bases. This CDR3 is 13 amino acids long. V lost 7 bases to trimming and J lost 3 bases, with 13 bases between them. From germline, CDR1 is MDHEN and CDR2 SYDVKM. DNA of the CDR3: TGTGCCAGCATGTTTTATGGGGGCTACGAGCAGTACTTC. Residues: CASMFYGGYEQYF.

The chain carries TRBV2 and TRBJ2-7, with 7 bases matching TRBD2. J was trimmed by 7 bases and V by 4 bases; bases with no gene match: 7. Per germline, CDR1 SNHLY and CDR2 FYNNEI. This CDR3 spans 13 amino acids. The DNA for the CDR3 is TGTGCCAGCAGTGCCGTTGTGGGGGGGGAGCAGTACTTC. Protein product: CASSAVVGGEQYF.

The chain couples TRBV4-3 to TRBJ1-4, with TRBD1 matching over 8 bases. The CDR3 extends over 13 amino acids. After removal of 4 bases from V and 5 bases from J, the junction contained 0 bases not matched to a gene. Germline-derived CDR1 and CDR2 are LGHNA and YSLEER. CDR3 sequence reads: CASSRTGNEKLFF. Written as DNA, the CDR3 is TGCGCCAGCAGCCGGACAGGGAATGAAAAACTGTTTTTT.

The chain joins TRBV15 to TRBJ2-5; 9 nucleotides match TRBD1. V lost 5 bases, J lost 2 bases, and 9 bases stayed unmatched. Germline CDR1 LNHNV, CDR2 YYDKDF (reference sequence). The CDR3 has 16 amino acids. CDR3 protein: CATSGNPGTGQETQYF. The CDR3 nucleotides read TGTGCCACCAGCGGAAACCCCGGGACAGGGCAAGAGACCCAGTACTTC.

V and J are TRBV6-5 and TRBJ2-4; tentatively, D is TRBD1 or TRBD2 (7 bases each). The V and J ends lost 5 bases and 8 bases respectively, with 19 bases between them. The germline V gene has CDR1 MNHEY and CDR2 SVGAGI. The CDR3 sequence is 15 residues long. CDR3 sequence: CASSTLQGGKDIQYF. The CDR3 coding sequence is TGTGCCAGCAGTACCCTCCAGGGGGGGAAGGACATTCAGTACTTC.

This clone was recorded a few times. This chain links TRBV9 with TRBJ1-4; 7 nucleotides align to TRBD1. Germline CDR1 is SGDLS and CDR2 is YYNGEE. The CDR3 is 15 residues long. V gave up 4 bases and J gave up 7 bases; unmatched junction bases: 10. CDR3 protein: CASSPRQGGREKLFF. CDR3 bases: TGTGCCAGCAGCCCCCGACAGGGCGGACGTGAAAAACTGTTTTTT.

The rearrangement joins TRBV5-6 to TRBJ2-7; D call uncertain. The V end lost 1 base, the J end lost 5 bases, and 10 bases lay between the germline ends. The CDR3 covers 13 residues. Germline V gene data show CDR1 as SGHDT and CDR2 as YYEEEE. This CDR3 is CASSLYPQDEQYF. CDR3 in DNA: TGTGCCAGCAGCTTGTATCCCCAAGACGAGCAGTACTTC.

The V gene is TRBV7-8, the J gene TRBJ2-3, with 8 bases fitting TRBD1. The CDR3 contains 15 residues. From germline, CDR1 is SGHVS and CDR2 FQNEAQ. V dropped 5 bases and J dropped 3; count of bases not matched to a gene: 7. CDR3 DNA sequence: TGTGCCAGCAGCCTGTTCGGACAGGGAACAGATACGCAGTATTTT. It is translated as CASSLFGQGTDTQYF.

The V and J genes are TRBV6-5 and TRBJ1-1; D remains unclear. V gave up 7 bases and J gave up 4 bases, with 19 bases separating them. The germline gives CDR1 MNHEY, CDR2 SVGAGI. This CDR3 region has 15 residues. CDR3 sequence (DNA): TGTGCCAGCACCCCGGGTCGGGGTCGGGGCACTGAAGCTTTCTTT. Residues: CASTPGRGRGTEAFF.